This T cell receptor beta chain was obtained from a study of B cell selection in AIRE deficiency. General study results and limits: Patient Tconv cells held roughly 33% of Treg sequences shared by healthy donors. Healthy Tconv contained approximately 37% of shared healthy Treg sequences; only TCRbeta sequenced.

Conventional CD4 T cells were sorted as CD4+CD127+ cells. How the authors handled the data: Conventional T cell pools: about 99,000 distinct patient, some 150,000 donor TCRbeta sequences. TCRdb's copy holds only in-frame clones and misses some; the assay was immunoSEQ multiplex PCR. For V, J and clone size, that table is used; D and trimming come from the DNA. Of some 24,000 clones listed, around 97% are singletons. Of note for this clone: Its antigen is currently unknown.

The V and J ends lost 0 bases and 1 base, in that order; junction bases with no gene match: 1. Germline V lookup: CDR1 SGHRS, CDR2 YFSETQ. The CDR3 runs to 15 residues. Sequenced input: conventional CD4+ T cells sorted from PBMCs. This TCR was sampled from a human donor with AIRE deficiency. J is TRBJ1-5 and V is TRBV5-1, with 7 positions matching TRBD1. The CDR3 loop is CASSLGGQSNQPQHF. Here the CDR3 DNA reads TGCGCCAGCAGCTTGGGGGGACAGAGCAATCAGCCCCAGCATTTT.